The 26 T cell receptor beta chains in this list originate from one sample, sequenced in a study of tumor-infiltrating lymphocytes in primary liver carcinoma. Germline DNA was extracted alongside blood RNA, which was obtained from unsorted whole blood. The input was approximately 500 ng total RNA; TCR beta cDNA was made from it with a constant-region primer. Library construction for TCR beta comprised three nested multiplex PCR rounds performed with slightly modified ARM-PCR. The opening two PCR rounds, about 11 cycles each, paired TRBV1-TRBV30 forward primers with a C-beta reverse primer. TCRdb fed the multiplex PCR reads into MiXCR, producing one record per CDR3 protein. The table has about 350,000 distinct CDR3 sequences, approximately 65% seen once. The sample taken for sequencing was peripheral blood. These TCRs come from a man aged 40-49 years with primary liver carcinoma and hepatitis B virus infection.

As for this clonotype: Likely a read error: the CDR3 ends without its conserved phenylalanine or tryptophan. The gene calls are TRBV11-2 and TRBJ2-7; tentative D call: TRBD1 (5 bases). The V and J ends lost 1 base and 0 bases respectively, with 16 bases between them. The CDR3 spans 17 residues. CDR1 and CDR2 from the germline V gene are SGHAT and FQNNGV. CDR3 residues: CASSLARGHASSYEQYY. Here the CDR3 DNA reads TGTGCCAGCAGCTTAGCCCGTGGACACGCAAGCTCCTACGAGCAGTACTAC.

Regarding this clonotype: Without the conserved terminal phenylalanine or tryptophan, this CDR3 likely stems from a read error. The rearrangement uses TRBV28 and TRBJ1-5; D is undetermined. The CDR3 is 14 amino acids. CDR1 and CDR2 from the germline V gene are MDHEN and SYDVKM. The CDR3 spells CASSRRMGNRPQHY. DNA for the CDR3: TGTGCCAGCAGTCGTAGAATGGGCAATCGGCCCCAGCATTAT.

As concerns this clonotype: The junction departs from the called germline gene at one end, perhaps through a read error. The chain links TRBV6-1 to TRBJ1-1; TRBD1 is a possible D gene (6 bases). The V gene's germline CDR1 is MNHNS and CDR2 SASEGT. This CDR3 has 13 residues. The CDR3 DNA reads TGTGTCAGCTGGCCGGGACAGAACACTGAAGCTTTCTTT. Translation: CVSWPGQNTEAFF.

Note on this clonotype: One junction end does not reproduce the germline sequence, and a read error may be involved. This chain uses TRBV14 with TRBJ1-6; D possibly corresponds to TRBD1 (5 bases). The CDR3 loop spans 13 amino acids. The germline V gene has CDR1 SGHDN and CDR2 FVKESK. CDR3 residues: CASSQLTDSPPHF. CDR3 DNA: TGTGCCAGCAGCCAATTGACAGATTCACCCCCCCACTTT.

About this clonotype: A junction end diverges from the germline sequence, so it may reflect a read error. The genes are TRBV12-3 or TRBV12-4 and TRBJ2-5; 9 positions match TRBD2. The CDR3 runs to 16 residues. DNA for the CDR3: TGTGCCAACAGTTTATTGGCTAGCGGGATGGGTGAGACCCAGTACTTC. Translation gives CANSLLASGMGETQYF.

Details on this clonotype: Being one base from a much bigger clone, this may be a read error. This chain connects TRBV6-6 to TRBJ2-1, with 10 bases lining up with TRBD2. Germline V gives CDR1 MNHNY, CDR2 SVGAGI (reference sequence). J lost 10 bases, V lost 11 bases, and 11 bases had no gene match. This CDR3 is built from 13 residues. The CDR3 protein is CACTAGGGREQFF. DNA of the CDR3: TGTGCCTGCACAGCGGGAGGGGGTAGGGAGCAGTTCTTC.

Concerning this clonotype: Compared with germline, one end of the junction differs, possibly owing to a read error. The chain couples TRBV6-2 or TRBV6-3 to TRBJ2-7, with 9 bases matching TRBD1. Germline V gene data show CDR1 as MNHEY and CDR2 as SVGEGT. The CDR3 spans 13 residues. CDR3 residues: CAGRRTGVDEQYF. The CDR3, as DNA: TGTGCCGGCAGAAGGACAGGGGTAGACGAGCAGTACTTC.

Remarks on this clonotype: A read error may be the cause here, since a much bigger clone is one base away. The chain uses TRBV4-3 and TRBJ2-1; the D is unclear. Germline lookup yields CDR1 LGHNA and CDR2 YSLEER. The length of the CDR3 is 16 residues. The CDR3 spells CASSQEQVVKGNGQFF. CDR3 bases: TGCGCCAGCAGCCAAGAACAAGTGGTCAAAGGGAATGGGCAGTTCTTC.

As concerns this clonotype: Mismatch with germline at one junction end may stem from a read error. The chain has TRBV4-2 and TRBJ2-1, with 9 nucleotides matching TRBD2. This CDR3 is built from 14 residues. CDR1 and CDR2 from the germline V gene are LGHNA and YNFKEQ. The DNA of the CDR3 is TGTGCCAGCAACCAAGCTGGTAGCGGGAGTGAGCAGTTCTTC. Its translation is CASNQAGSGSEQFF.

This chain connects TRBV12-3 or TRBV12-4 to TRBJ1-1; 8 bases are shared with TRBD1. J gave up 11 bases and V 6 bases, and 5 bases lay outside the gene matches. This CDR3 contains 11 residues. CDR3 in DNA: TGTGCCAGCAGGTCACAGGGGGTTGCTTTCTTT. Protein sequence: CASRSQGVAFF.

This chain uses TRBV27 with TRBJ1-2; D gene ambiguous. The V end lost 8 bases, the J end lost 0 bases, and 13 bases lay between the germline ends. CDR1 and CDR2 (germline): MNHEY, SMNVEV (reference sequence). The CDR3 runs to 14 residues. CDR3 in DNA: TGTGCCAGCCGCGGGCCACCTACTAACTATGGCTACACCTTC. Encoded protein: CASRGPPTNYGYTF.

The table lists this clonotype with many counts. CDR3 bases: TGTGCCAGCAGCTTTCCGGGGGGCCCAGATACGCAGTATTTT. This codes for CASSFPGGPDTQYF. This chain connects TRBV11-2 to TRBJ2-3, with D possibly TRBD2 on 7 matching bases. Germline V CDR1 and CDR2: SGHAT, FQNNGV. The CDR3 spans 14 residues. Trimming stripped 3 bases from V and 4 bases from J, with 11 bases between. The whole variable domain, remainder taken from reference TRBV11-2 and TRBJ2-3, is EAGVAQSPRYKIIEKRQSVAFWCNPISGHATLYWYQQILGQGPKLLIQFQNNGVVDDSQLPKDRFSAERLKGVDSTLKIQPAKLEDSAVYLCASSFPGGPDTQYFGPGTRLTVL.

In regard to this clonotype: At one end, the junction sequence differs from germline, possibly due to a read error. The chain uses TRBV11-2 and TRBJ2-1, with 10 bases aligning to TRBD2. Germline V gene data show CDR1 as SGHAT and CDR2 as FQNNGV. CDR3 length equals 16 residues. CDR3 nucleotides: TGTGCCAGCAGTTTAGTGGCTAGCGGGGGTAGAGGGAAGCAGTTCTTC. Translating it yields CASSLVASGGRGKQFF.

Concerning this clonotype itself: One end of the junction does not line up with germline, which may come from a read error. The chain carries TRBV11-2 and TRBJ2-1, with D tentatively TRBD2 (6 bases). There are 14 residues in the CDR3. Germline CDR1 is SGHAT and CDR2 is FQNNGV. The CDR3 spells CANSNAGNRSPQFF. The CDR3 DNA sequence: TGTGCCAACAGCAATGCGGGAAATCGATCACCACAGTTTTTC.

A remark on this clonotype: A much larger clone is a single base away; this may be a read error. The chain carries TRBV5-6 and TRBJ2-7; no clear D. Germline CDR1 is SGHDT and CDR2 is YYEEEE. The CDR3 has 14 residues. CDR3 region: CASCLFPRRNEQYF. CDR3 in DNA: TGTGCCAGCTGCTTGTTCCCACGCCGCAACGAGCAGTACTTC.

Regarding this clonotype: This sequence may be a read error, since a much larger clone differs from it by one base. The rearrangement joins TRBV5-5 to TRBJ1-1; D remains unclear. Trimming stripped 4 bases from V and 10 bases from J, with 14 bases between. The CDR3 consists of 12 residues. Per germline, CDR1 SGHKS and CDR2 YYEKEE (reference sequence). The chain's CDR3 is CASSIRAEGAFF. The CDR3 nucleotides are TGTGCCAGCAGCATACGGGCCGAGGGAGCTTTCTTT.

As concerns this clonotype: Since no conserved phenylalanine or tryptophan closes the CDR3, a read error is the likely cause. The chain has TRBV13 and TRBJ1-1; D may be TRBD1 (5 bases). V dropped 5 bases and J dropped 11 bases, with 9 bases sitting between them. The CDR3 is made up of 10 amino acids. Germline V lookup: CDR1 PRHDT, CDR2 FYEKMQ (reference sequence). CDR3 in amino acids: CASSTSGAFS. The DNA of the CDR3 is TGTGCCAGCAGCACCTCAGGGGCTTTCTCT.

A remark on this clonotype: A much larger clone differs from this one at a single base, so this may be a read error. The V gene is TRBV6-5, the J gene TRBJ2-7; D not resolved. V was clipped by 6 bases and J by 2 bases, with 14 bases between them. Germline lookup yields CDR1 MNHEY and CDR2 SVGAGI. The CDR3 contains 14 residues. CDR3: CASSPSGNAYEQYF. The CDR3 DNA reads as TGTGCCAGCAGCCCATCAGGAAACGCCTACGAGCAGTACTTC.

This clonotype was seen only a few times. V gene TRBV5-1 combines with J gene TRBJ1-1; 9 positions match TRBD1. After removal of 0 bases from V and 7 bases from J, the junction contained 4 bases not matched to a gene. Germline V gene lookup returns CDR1 SGHRS and CDR2 YFSETQ. The CDR3 sequence is 14 residues long. The CDR3 protein is CASSLGQGDFEAFF. Written as DNA, the CDR3 is TGCGCCAGCAGCTTGGGACAGGGGGACTTTGAAGCTTTCTTT.

Regarding this clonotype: The junction differs from germline at one of its ends, possibly a read error. The rearrangement uses TRBV4-1 and TRBJ2-1; D is perhaps TRBD1 (6 bases). The CDR3 totals 15 residues. Germline V lookup: CDR1 MGHRA, CDR2 YSYEKL. CDR3 coding DNA: TGCGCCAGCAGCCAAGTCCGGGACATCTACTATGAGCAGTTCTTC. Translating it yields CASSQVRDIYYEQFF.

This clonotype appeared many times. The J gene is TRBJ2-7, the V gene TRBV10-3, with TRBD1 matching 7 bases. There are 14 residues in the CDR3. Per the germline V gene, CDR1 is ENHRY and CDR2 is SYGVKD. V shed 3 bases, J shed 5 bases, and the junction held 7 bases outside the gene matches. In nucleotides, the CDR3 is TGTGCCATCAGTGAAGGAGGACAGGTAAACGAGCAGTACTTC. Protein product: CAISEGGQVNEQYF.

Note on this clonotype: A much larger clone sits a single nucleotide away, making a read error possible. This CDR3 is CASSYLEWGEANVLTF. CDR3 nucleotides: TGTGCCAGCAGTTACCTTGAGTGGGGAGAGGCCAACGTCCTGACTTTC. The rearrangement links TRBV6-6 to TRBJ2-6; D possibly corresponds to TRBD2 (5 bases). The germline CDR1 and CDR2 sequences are MNHNY and SVGAGI (reference sequence). The CDR3 runs to 16 residues. The V gene lost 2 bases and the J gene lost 6 bases, with 14 bases spanning the gap.

On this clonotype: This could be a read error, since a much larger clone is one nucleotide away. The V gene is TRBV6-6, the J gene TRBJ1-5, with D unclear. The germline V gene encodes CDR1 MNHNY and CDR2 SVGAGI (reference sequence). This CDR3 contains 13 residues. This CDR3 reads CASSYGGNQLQHF. Written as DNA, the CDR3 is TGTGCCAGCAGTTACGGTGGAAATCAGCTCCAGCATTTT.

This chain uses TRBV4-1 with TRBJ2-1, with TRBD2 matching 9 bases. The CDR3 length is 17 residues. The germline V gene encodes CDR1 MGHRA and CDR2 YSYEKL. V dropped 1 base and J dropped 7; count of bases not matched to a gene: 11. CDR3 sequence reads: CASSQAGLGGRENEQFF. CDR3 coding DNA: TGCGCCAGCAGCCAAGCGGGGCTGGGCGGGAGGGAGAATGAGCAGTTCTTC.

Comment on this clonotype: At one end, the junction sequence differs from germline, possibly due to a read error. V is TRBV10-3 and J is TRBJ2-5; D might be TRBD1 (6 bases). The germline V gene has CDR1 ENHRY and CDR2 SYGVKD. The CDR3 is 14 residues long. CDR3 nucleotide sequence: TGTACCATCAGCTCCTACAGGGACCAAGAGACCCAGTACTTC. Its protein is CTISSYRDQETQYF.

Concerning this clonotype itself: This may come from a read error, since a much larger clone is one base off. The V gene is TRBV4-3, the J gene TRBJ2-2, with D tentatively TRBD1 (5 bases). The CDR3 sequence is 13 residues long. The germline CDR1 and CDR2 sequences are LGHNA and YSLEER. The CDR3 loop is CTSSGTGTGELFF. In DNA form, the CDR3 reads TGCACCAGCTCCGGTACAGGCACCGGGGAGCTGTTTTTT.